This is a list of T cell receptor beta chains from one sample in a study of CD8+CD57+ T cells in acquired aplastic anemia. Each CDR3 protein is one row after TCRdb ran MiXCR on the reads. The table has 180,000 or so distinct CDR3 sequences, less than 60% seen once; the top ten hold about 1%. Sequencing was performed on sorted CD4+, CD8+, or CD8+CD57+ T cells (not recorded which) from PBMCs. The receptor source for this set is a human donor with aplastic anemia. Each CDR3 is given with its conserved first and last residue. A D gene is named only where the DNA matches it firmly. The size of a clone is reported for some rows only, either as once, few or many, or as a class for expanded clones.

cdr3_length: 15
clone_size: few
v_call: TRBV2
j_call: TRBJ1-3
d_call: NA
cdr3_aa: CASSDSRGTGNTIYF
cdr3_nt: TGTGCCAGCAGTGATAGCAGGGGCACTGGAAACACCATATATTTT

cdr3_length: 11
clone_size: NA
v_call: TRBV29-1
j_call: TRBJ2-7
d_call: NA
cdr3_aa: CSVEVSYEQYF
cdr3_nt: TGCAGCGTTGAAGTATCCTACGAGCAGTACTTC

cdr3_length: 15
clone_size: NA
v_call: TRBV2
j_call: TRBJ1-2
d_call: TRBD1
cdr3_aa: CASIPGQGAGNGYTF
cdr3_nt: TGTGCCAGCATTCCCGGACAGGGGGCAGGAAATGGCTACACCTTC

cdr3_length: 12
clone_size: many
v_call: TRBV24-1
j_call: TRBJ1-5
d_call: NA
cdr3_aa: CATSGSGQPQHF
cdr3_nt: TGTGCCACCAGTGGCTCGGGGCAGCCCCAGCATTTT

cdr3_length: 12
clone_size: many
v_call: TRBV5-5
j_call: TRBJ1-1
d_call: TRBD1
cdr3_aa: CASSQDRVGAFF
cdr3_nt: TGTGCCAGCAGCCAGGACAGGGTTGGAGCTTTCTTT

cdr3_length: 21
clone_size: many
v_call: TRBV19
j_call: TRBJ1-6
d_call: NA
cdr3_aa: CASSILKIRDAGGSYNSPLHF
cdr3_nt: TGTGCCAGTAGTATCCTCAAGATCCGGGACGCTGGTGGTTCCTATAATTCACCCCTCCACTTT

cdr3_length: 13
clone_size: NA
v_call: TRBV20-1
j_call: TRBJ1-1
d_call: NA
cdr3_aa: CSARGYVGIEAFF
cdr3_nt: TGCAGTGCTAGAGGTTATGTAGGGATTGAAGCTTTCTTT

cdr3_length: 13
clone_size: NA
v_call: TRBV7-2
j_call: TRBJ2-2
d_call: NA
cdr3_aa: CASSPWGRGELFF
cdr3_nt: TGTGCCAGCAGCCCATGGGGGCGCGGGGAGCTGTTTTTT

cdr3_length: 13
clone_size: few
v_call: TRBV7-9
j_call: TRBJ1-2
d_call: NA
cdr3_aa: CASSSGNGYGYTF
cdr3_nt: TGTGCCAGCAGTTCAGGGAATGGCTATGGCTACACCTTC

cdr3_length: 15
clone_size: NA
v_call: TRBV12-3/TRBV12-4
j_call: TRBJ2-3
d_call: NA
cdr3_aa: CASSVGTVSTDTQYF
cdr3_nt: TGTGCCAGCAGCGTAGGAACCGTAAGCACAGATACGCAGTATTTT

cdr3_length: 15
clone_size: NA
v_call: TRBV6-1
j_call: TRBJ2-4
d_call: NA
cdr3_aa: CASSQWGVAKNIQYF
cdr3_nt: TGTGCCAGTAGTCAGTGGGGGGTAGCCAAAAACATTCAGTACTTC

cdr3_length: 15
clone_size: NA
v_call: TRBV10-3
j_call: TRBJ1-1
d_call: NA
cdr3_aa: CAISGTGGRGTEAFF
cdr3_nt: TGTGCCATCAGTGGTACGGGGGGGCGCGGCACTGAAGCTTTCTTT

cdr3_length: 13
clone_size: NA
v_call: TRBV2
j_call: TRBJ2-1
d_call: NA
cdr3_aa: CASSEATYNEQFF
cdr3_nt: TGTGCCAGCAGTGAAGCGACCTACAATGAGCAGTTCTTC

cdr3_length: 12
clone_size: NA
v_call: TRBV25-1
j_call: TRBJ2-1
d_call: TRBD1
cdr3_aa: CASSADRGRQFF
cdr3_nt: TGTGCCAGCAGTGCTGACAGGGGACGGCAGTTCTTC

cdr3_length: 13
clone_size: once
v_call: TRBV24-1
j_call: TRBJ1-1
d_call: NA
cdr3_aa: CATSVQGDTEAFF
cdr3_nt: TGTGCCACCAGTGTGCAGGGTGACACTGAAGCTTTCTTT

cdr3_length: 11
clone_size: NA
v_call: TRBV19
j_call: TRBJ2-1
d_call: NA
cdr3_aa: CASSSRDEQFF
cdr3_nt: TGTGCCAGTAGTAGTCGTGATGAGCAGTTCTTC

cdr3_length: 14
clone_size: NA
v_call: TRBV11-2
j_call: TRBJ2-5
d_call: TRBD2
cdr3_aa: CASSPEGLSETQYF
cdr3_nt: TGTGCCAGCAGCCCAGAGGGACTATCAGAGACCCAGTACTTC

cdr3_length: 14
clone_size: few
v_call: TRBV7-2
j_call: TRBJ2-7
d_call: NA
cdr3_aa: CASSLAGARYEQYF
cdr3_nt: TGTGCCAGCAGCTTAGCGGGCGCGCGTTACGAGCAGTACTTC

cdr3_length: 14
clone_size: NA
v_call: TRBV10-3
j_call: TRBJ2-1
d_call: TRBD1
cdr3_aa: CAISAGTGRDEQFF
cdr3_nt: TGTGCCATCAGTGCTGGGACAGGACGCGATGAGCAGTTCTTC

cdr3_length: 16
clone_size: many
v_call: TRBV4-2
j_call: TRBJ1-4
d_call: NA
cdr3_aa: CASSPNPQGSNEKLFF
cdr3_nt: TGTGCCAGCAGCCCCAACCCGCAGGGGTCTAATGAAAAACTGTTTTTT

cdr3_length: 14
clone_size: NA
v_call: TRBV7-2
j_call: TRBJ2-7
d_call: NA
cdr3_aa: CASTAGLSSREQYF
cdr3_nt: TGTGCCAGCACCGCGGGACTTTCGTCGCGAGAGCAGTACTTC

cdr3_length: 13
clone_size: NA
v_call: TRBV10-3
j_call: TRBJ1-2
d_call: TRBD1
cdr3_aa: CAIRTGGDYGYTF
cdr3_nt: TGTGCCATCCGGACAGGCGGAGACTATGGCTACACCTTC

cdr3_length: 16
clone_size: NA
v_call: TRBV11-2
j_call: TRBJ2-7
d_call: TRBD1
cdr3_aa: CASSQDRGKGTHEQYF
cdr3_nt: TGTGCCAGCAGCCAGGACAGGGGGAAGGGGACCCACGAGCAGTACTTC

cdr3_length: 13
clone_size: NA
v_call: TRBV2
j_call: TRBJ2-7
d_call: NA
cdr3_aa: CASSTYRVHEQYF
cdr3_nt: TGTGCCAGCAGTACGTACAGGGTCCACGAGCAGTACTTC

cdr3_length: 16
clone_size: many
v_call: TRBV19
j_call: TRBJ2-1
d_call: TRBD2
cdr3_aa: CASTGTSGGHYNEQFF
cdr3_nt: TGTGCCAGTACCGGGACTAGCGGGGGACACTACAATGAGCAGTTCTTC

cdr3_length: 14
clone_size: many
v_call: TRBV19
j_call: TRBJ2-7
d_call: NA
cdr3_aa: CASSIMADAYEQYF
cdr3_nt: TGTGCCAGTAGTATTATGGCGGATGCCTACGAGCAGTACTTC

cdr3_length: 17
clone_size: NA
v_call: TRBV29-1
j_call: TRBJ1-1
d_call: NA
cdr3_aa: CSAPGGTWSEPNTEAFF
cdr3_nt: TGCAGCGCCCCGGGAGGGACATGGTCTGAGCCGAACACTGAAGCTTTCTTT

cdr3_length: 16
clone_size: NA
v_call: TRBV20-1
j_call: TRBJ1-6
d_call: TRBD1
cdr3_aa: CSARDQITTGNSPLHF
cdr3_nt: TGCAGTGCTAGAGATCAAATTACGACAGGGAATTCACCCCTCCACTTT

cdr3_length: 15
clone_size: many
v_call: TRBV6-6
j_call: TRBJ1-5
d_call: NA
cdr3_aa: CASSYPKGSYQPQHF
cdr3_nt: TGTGCCAGCAGTTACCCTAAGGGCAGCTATCAGCCCCAGCATTTT

cdr3_length: 15
clone_size: many
v_call: TRBV6-1
j_call: TRBJ1-2
d_call: NA
cdr3_aa: CASSEVVPPIVGYTF
cdr3_nt: TGTGCCAGCAGTGAAGTGGTCCCCCCTATTGTTGGCTACACCTTC

cdr3_length: 13
clone_size: many
v_call: TRBV19
j_call: TRBJ2-5
d_call: TRBD2
cdr3_aa: CATAQGREETQYF
cdr3_nt: TGTGCCACCGCCCAAGGGAGGGAAGAGACCCAGTACTTC

cdr3_length: 15
clone_size: NA
v_call: TRBV29-1
j_call: TRBJ2-5
d_call: TRBD2
cdr3_aa: CSVARGSGYQETQYF
cdr3_nt: TGCAGCGTCGCAAGAGGTAGCGGGTACCAAGAGACCCAGTACTTC

cdr3_length: 15
clone_size: NA
v_call: TRBV3-1
j_call: TRBJ2-7
d_call: NA
cdr3_aa: CASSQDVIAGYEQYF
cdr3_nt: TGTGCCAGCAGCCAAGATGTGATAGCTGGTTACGAGCAGTACTTC

cdr3_length: 13
clone_size: NA
v_call: TRBV25-1
j_call: TRBJ1-2
d_call: NA
cdr3_aa: CASSDSGGRKYTF
cdr3_nt: TGTGCCAGCAGTGATTCTGGGGGACGTAAATACACCTTC

cdr3_length: 15
clone_size: many
v_call: TRBV2
j_call: TRBJ2-7
d_call: TRBD2
cdr3_aa: CASSVRTRRLGEQYF
cdr3_nt: TGTGCCAGCAGTGTTAGGACTAGACGGTTGGGGGAGCAGTACTTC

cdr3_length: 16
clone_size: few
v_call: TRBV11-1
j_call: TRBJ2-1
d_call: NA
cdr3_aa: CASSLALGQLYNEQFF
cdr3_nt: TGTGCCAGCAGCTTAGCGTTGGGACAACTCTACAATGAGCAGTTCTTC

cdr3_length: 13
clone_size: NA
v_call: TRBV6-1
j_call: TRBJ2-4
d_call: NA
cdr3_aa: CASSPAGRDIQYF
cdr3_nt: TGTGCCAGCTCCCCTGCGGGGCGGGACATTCAGTACTTC

cdr3_length: 15
clone_size: NA
v_call: TRBV15
j_call: TRBJ2-7
d_call: TRBD1
cdr3_aa: CATSPDRADVRRQYF
cdr3_nt: TGTGCCACCAGCCCGGACAGGGCGGACGTACGAAGGCAGTACTTC

cdr3_length: 12
clone_size: few
v_call: TRBV29-1
j_call: TRBJ1-1
d_call: NA
cdr3_aa: CSAGRMNTEAFF
cdr3_nt: TGCAGCGCTGGACGAATGAACACTGAAGCTTTCTTT

cdr3_length: 14
clone_size: NA
v_call: TRBV5-4
j_call: TRBJ2-7
d_call: NA
cdr3_aa: CASSLEEEYYEQYF
cdr3_nt: TGTGCCAGCAGCTTGGAAGAGGAGTACTACGAGCAGTACTTC

cdr3_length: 16
clone_size: many
v_call: TRBV7-9
j_call: TRBJ2-5
d_call: NA
cdr3_aa: CASSFGMTGLQETQYF
cdr3_nt: TGTGCCAGCAGCTTCGGTATGACAGGTTTACAAGAGACCCAGTACTTC

cdr3_length: 15
clone_size: many
v_call: TRBV12-3/TRBV12-4
j_call: TRBJ2-1
d_call: TRBD2
cdr3_aa: CASSFGTSGSFEQFF
cdr3_nt: TGTGCCAGCAGTTTTGGGACTAGCGGTAGTTTTGAGCAGTTCTTC

cdr3_length: 13
clone_size: many
v_call: TRBV5-1
j_call: TRBJ1-2
d_call: NA
cdr3_aa: CASSNEGGYGYTF
cdr3_nt: TGCGCCAGCAGTAACGAGGGAGGTTATGGCTACACCTTC

cdr3_length: 14
clone_size: NA
v_call: TRBV18
j_call: TRBJ2-7
d_call: TRBD2
cdr3_aa: CASSPERGTYEQYF
cdr3_nt: TGTGCCAGCTCACCAGAGCGGGGGACCTACGAGCAGTACTTC

cdr3_length: 14
clone_size: few
v_call: TRBV7-3
j_call: TRBJ2-7
d_call: TRBD1
cdr3_aa: CASSRDRVSREQYF
cdr3_nt: TGTGCCAGCAGTAGGGACAGGGTATCGCGAGAGCAGTACTTC

cdr3_length: 12
clone_size: NA
v_call: TRBV19
j_call: TRBJ1-2
d_call: NA
cdr3_aa: CATLSGLQGYTF
cdr3_nt: TGTGCCACTCTTTCAGGGCTGCAAGGCTACACCTTC

cdr3_length: 14
clone_size: NA
v_call: TRBV6-1
j_call: TRBJ1-2
d_call: NA
cdr3_aa: CASTKTGTYSGNTF
cdr3_nt: TGTGCCAGCACCAAGACGGGGACATACTCTGGAAACACCTTC

cdr3_length: 17
clone_size: many
v_call: TRBV20-1
j_call: TRBJ1-5
d_call: NA
cdr3_aa: CSAREATRAGSNQPQHF
cdr3_nt: TGCAGTGCTAGAGAGGCCACCCGGGCTGGGAGCAATCAGCCCCAGCATTTT

cdr3_length: 11
clone_size: many
v_call: TRBV20-1
j_call: TRBJ2-7
d_call: NA
cdr3_aa: CSASRGDEQYF
cdr3_nt: TGCAGTGCTAGTCGGGGAGACGAGCAGTACTTC

cdr3_length: 15
clone_size: NA
v_call: TRBV15
j_call: TRBJ1-1
d_call: NA
cdr3_aa: CATSVGIGGHTEAFF
cdr3_nt: TGTGCCACCAGCGTCGGGATTGGGGGTCACACTGAAGCTTTCTTT

cdr3_length: 14
clone_size: NA
v_call: TRBV2
j_call: TRBJ2-7
d_call: TRBD1
cdr3_aa: CASSRGGGIDEQYF
cdr3_nt: TGTGCCAGCAGTAGAGGGGGCGGAATCGACGAGCAGTACTTC

cdr3_length: 12
clone_size: NA
v_call: TRBV29-1
j_call: TRBJ2-7
d_call: NA
cdr3_aa: CSVGTPSYEQYF
cdr3_nt: TGCAGCGTTGGGACACCGTCCTACGAGCAGTACTTC

cdr3_length: 12
clone_size: NA
v_call: TRBV20-1
j_call: TRBJ1-1
d_call: NA
cdr3_aa: CSARDNRDEAFF
cdr3_nt: TGCAGTGCTAGAGATAACAGGGATGAAGCTTTCTTT